Shown below are 22 T cell receptor beta chains from a single sample sequenced in a study of blood T cell repertoires in COVID-19. Profiling relied on immunoSEQ multiplex PCR, and the TCRdb table lists in-frame clones only, not all of them. The data show fewer than 300,000 clones, approximately 84% seen once. Sequences were obtained from peripheral blood. These receptors originate from a human donor with COVID-19, enrolled during active disease. The donor label of this sample is uncertain.

The genes are TRBV2 and TRBJ2-3; unclear D gene. This CDR3 contains 14 residues. V gave up 8 bases and J gave up 6 bases, with 18 bases separating them. Germline V gene lookup returns CDR1 SNHLY and CDR2 FYNNEI. CDR3 amino acids: CASLSVPSGDTQYF. DNA for the CDR3: TGTGCCAGCCTTTCAGTCCCTTCCGGGGATACGCAGTATTTT.

V usage is TRBV5-1 and J usage is TRBJ1-4; TRBD1 agrees at 10 bases. The CDR3 sequence is 17 residues long. V shed 4 bases and J 4 bases; nucleotides not matched to a gene: 10. CDR1 and CDR2 (germline): SGHRS, YFSETQ. CDR3 DNA sequence: TGCGCCAGCAGCCGAGGGGACAGGGGCAACTTTAATGAAAAACTGTTTTTT. Protein: CASSRGDRGNFNEKLFF.

This clone is a singleton in its sample. This rearrangement joins TRBV7-8 to TRBJ1-1, with a possible D match to TRBD1 (6 bases). The V gene's germline CDR1 is SGHVS and CDR2 FQNEAQ. The CDR3 covers 14 residues. Trimming removed 4 bases from V and 4 bases from J, with 13 bases in between. The DNA of the CDR3 is TGTGCCAGCAGCTGGTACAGGGATAGCACTGAAGCTTTCTTT. This codes for CASSWYRDSTEAFF.

The rearrangement joins TRBV3-1 (or the pseudogene TRBV3-2) to TRBJ2-2; 8 bases agree with TRBD2. The germline V gene has CDR1 LGHDT and CDR2 YNNKEL (reference sequence). V lost 4 bases to trimming and J lost 3 bases; unmatched junction nucleotides: 10. The CDR3 totals 17 residues. In DNA form, the CDR3 reads TGTGCCAGCAGCCGCTCTCTAGCGGGCGGGGACACCGGGGAGCTGTTTTTT. It translates to CASSRSLAGGDTGELFF.

The sample holds one count of this clone. The J gene is TRBJ2-5, the V gene TRBV6-6; 8 bases match TRBD1. Germline V gene sequence: CDR1 MNHNY, CDR2 SVGAGI (reference sequence). The CDR3 loop spans 16 amino acids. Trimming at V came to 3 bases and at J to 2 bases, leaving 8 bases not matched to a gene. The CDR3 region has the DNA TGTGCCAGCAGTTATGGGAGGAGACAGGGGCAAGAGACCCAGTACTTC. The encoded protein is CASSYGRRQGQETQYF.

This chain joins TRBV19 and TRBJ2-7, with 8 bases lining up with TRBD1. V trimming: 3 bases; J trimming: 2 bases; junction bases outside the gene matches: 3. Germline lookup yields CDR1 LNHDA and CDR2 SQIVND (reference sequence). The CDR3 totals 14 residues. This CDR3 reads CASSIMGQAYEQYF. The CDR3 DNA sequence: TGTGCCAGTAGTATCATGGGACAGGCCTACGAGCAGTACTTC. Drawing the rest from reference TRBV19 and TRBJ2-7, the complete variable domain is DGGITQSPKYLFRKEGQNVTLSCEQNLNHDAMYWYRQDPGQGLRLIYYSQIVNDFQKGDIAEGYSVSREKKESFPLTVTSAQKNPTAFYLCASSIMGQAYEQYFGPGTRLTVT.

The chain combines TRBV10-3 with TRBJ1-4; D unclear. In germline, CDR1 is ENHRY, CDR2 SYGVKD. Trimming cost V 2 bases and J 7 bases, with 14 bases left between them. The CDR3 covers 15 residues. Written as DNA, the CDR3 is TGTGCCATCAGTGAGACCTCGGACGGAGGTGAAAAACTGTTTTTT. The encoded protein is CAISETSDGGEKLFF.

The sample holds a few counts of this clone. The rearrangement uses TRBV5-1 and TRBJ2-1, with 8 bases identical to TRBD2. CDR1 SGHRS and CDR2 YFSETQ come from the germline V gene. V lost 2 bases to trimming and J lost 6 bases; unmatched junction nucleotides: 10. CDR3 length: 16 amino acids. The CDR3 sequence is CASSFPSGGIGNEQFF. The DNA of the CDR3 is TGCGCCAGCAGCTTCCCATCGGGAGGGATTGGCAATGAGCAGTTCTTC.

This chain joins TRBV14 and TRBJ2-2; 7 nucleotides agree with TRBD1. With V trimmed by 3 bases and J by 2 bases, 21 bases remained unmatched. This CDR3 has 21 residues. CDR1 is SGHDN and CDR2 is FVKESK in the germline V gene. The CDR3 sequence: CASSHPTGTESDRGNTGELFF. CDR3 in DNA: TGTGCCAGCAGCCATCCCACCGGGACAGAGTCCGACCGGGGAAACACCGGGGAGCTGTTTTTT.

The chain carries TRBV25-1 and TRBJ2-2, with 7 bases that match TRBD1. Germline trimming cut 8 bases from V and 5 bases from J; bases unmatched to any gene: 8. This CDR3 is 14 amino acids long. Germline CDR1 MGHDK, CDR2 SYGVNS. The CDR3 coding sequence is TGTGCCAGCCAGACAGGGTTGGGAACCGGGGAGCTGTTTTTT. Encoded protein: CASQTGLGTGELFF.

This chain connects TRBV11-2 to TRBJ2-7, with a possible D match to TRBD2 (5 bases). Trimming cost V 7 bases and J 0 bases, with 13 bases left between them. The germline V gene encodes CDR1 SGHAT and CDR2 FQNNGV. The CDR3 is 14 amino acids. The CDR3 spells CASNIGENSYEQYF. DNA of the CDR3: TGTGCCAGCAACATTGGGGAGAACTCCTACGAGCAGTACTTC.

V gene TRBV4-1 combines with J gene TRBJ2-5; D is perhaps TRBD1 (6 bases). This CDR3 comprises 15 residues. Germline lookup yields CDR1 MGHRA and CDR2 YSYEKL. V lost 3 bases to trimming and J lost 1 base, with 12 bases between them. The CDR3 protein is CASSQSSDSQETQYF. CDR3 nucleotides: TGCGCCAGCAGCCAGAGTTCGGACAGCCAAGAGACCCAGTACTTC.

There are a few counts of this clone. V is TRBV15 and J is TRBJ2-5; 7 bases fit TRBD1. Per the germline V gene, CDR1 is LNHNV and CDR2 is YYDKDF (reference sequence). The CDR3 has 16 residues. Unmatched junction bases numbered 5, after V lost 0 bases and J lost 1 base. For the CDR3, the DNA is TGTGCCACCAGCAGAGATGGGACAGACGGCCAAGAGACCCAGTACTTC. This translates into CATSRDGTDGQETQYF.

The chain uses TRBV18 and TRBJ1-1; no firm D call. CDR1 is KGHSH, CDR2 LQKENI, per germline. The CDR3 covers 15 residues. V lost 3 bases to trimming and J lost 2 bases, with 13 bases between them. Written as DNA, the CDR3 is TGTGCCAGCTCACCTCGGCAGGAACGAAACACTGAAGCTTTCTTT. This gives the protein CASSPRQERNTEAFF. Looking up the rest from reference TRBV18 and TRBJ1-1 gives the full variable domain: NAGVMQNPRHLVRRRGQEARLRCSPMKGHSHVYWYRQLPEEGLKFMVYLQKENIIDESGMPKERFSAEFPKEGPSILRIQQVVRGDSAAYFCASSPRQERNTEAFFGQGTRLTVV.

This chain uses TRBV6-1 with TRBJ2-3; 9 nucleotides line up with TRBD2. Germline lookup yields CDR1 MNHNS and CDR2 SASEGT. The CDR3 is 15 amino acids. V was pared by 3 bases and J by 5 bases, with 6 bases of the junction left unmatched. The CDR3 region has the DNA TGTGCCAGCAGTGATGTGGCGGGAGGGAGAGATACGCAGTATTTT. Translation gives CASSDVAGGRDTQYF.

The V gene is TRBV7-6, the J gene TRBJ2-7, with D possibly TRBD2 on 6 matching bases. The CDR3 runs to 17 residues. CDR1 is SGHVS and CDR2 is FNYEAQ in the germline V gene. V was shortened by 4 bases and J by 1 base, with 20 bases between the two germline ends. Written as DNA, the CDR3 is TGTGCCAGCAGCTCTACCAGGGAGGCTAGCGCGTCCTACGAGCAGTACTTC. As protein: CASSSTREASASYEQYF. Based on the CDR3 plus reference TRBV7-6 and TRBJ2-7, the full variable domain is GAGVSQSPRYKVTKRGQDVALRCDPISGHVSLYWYRQALGQGPEFLTYFNYEAQQDKSGLPNDRFSAERPEGSISTLTIQRTEQRDSAMYRCASSSTREASASYEQYFGPGTRLTVT.

The chain joins TRBV7-2 to TRBJ2-1; TRBD2 matches 8 bases. This CDR3 is 14 amino acids long. V dropped 5 bases and J dropped 3; count of bases not matched to a gene: 3. Per the germline V gene, CDR1 is SGHTA and CDR2 is FQGNSA. The CDR3 DNA sequence: TGTGCCAGCAGCAAACTAGCGGACTACAATGAGCAGTTCTTC. It is translated as CASSKLADYNEQFF.

Here the CDR3 reads CATSPGQGFNEQYF. The CDR3 coding sequence is TGTGCCACCAGTCCGGGACAGGGGTTCAACGAGCAGTACTTC. The J gene is TRBJ2-7, the V gene TRBV24-1, with 10 bases fitting TRBD1. The germline CDR1 and CDR2 sequences are KGHDR and SFDVKD. After removal of 6 bases from V and 5 bases from J, the junction contained 6 bases not matched to a gene. The CDR3 sequence is 14 residues long.

This clone was observed at least ten times. The gene calls are TRBV14 and TRBJ2-2; 13 bases agree with TRBD2. Germline V gene data show CDR1 as SGHDN and CDR2 as FVKESK. The CDR3 runs to 14 residues. V shed 4 bases and J 8 bases; nucleotides not matched to a gene: 1. CDR3 amino acids: CASSRLAGGGELFF. In DNA form, the CDR3 reads TGTGCCAGCAGCCGACTAGCGGGAGGTGGGGAGCTGTTTTTT.

V usage is TRBV7-9 and J usage is TRBJ2-3, with TRBD2 matching over 16 bases. The CDR3 has 16 amino acids. V lost 6 bases, J lost 10 bases, and 10 bases stayed unmatched. The germline V gene has CDR1 SEHNR and CDR2 FQNEAQ (reference sequence). CDR3 protein: CASRPTPGTSGRAQYF. CDR3 sequence (DNA): TGTGCCAGCAGACCCACCCCCGGGACTAGCGGGAGGGCGCAGTATTTT.

This chain links TRBV12-3 or TRBV12-4 with TRBJ1-1; TRBD1 might be the D (6 bases). CDR3 size: 13 residues. V shed 4 bases and J shed 2 bases, with 8 bases lying between them. The CDR3 is CASSSGTNTEAFF. The DNA of the CDR3 is TGTGCCAGCAGTTCCGGGACAAACACTGAAGCTTTCTTT.

This clone was found a few times. This chain's CDR3 is CASSVGSGLSYEQYF. The CDR3 DNA sequence: TGTGCCAGCAGCGTAGGTAGCGGGCTCTCCTACGAGCAGTACTTC. The J gene is TRBJ2-7, the V gene TRBV9, with TRBD2 matching 7 bases. There are 15 residues in the CDR3. Trimming at V came to 0 bases and at J to 0 bases, leaving 3 bases not matched to a gene. The V gene's germline CDR1 is SGDLS and CDR2 YYNGEE.